The entry below describes one TCR beta chain. The libraries were made with immunoSEQ v3.0 at survey level. The table came from immunoSEQ multiplex PCR; TCRdb's copy has only in-frame clones and leaves some out. The data show more than 35,000 clones, over 90% seen once. The entry originates in a study of long-term antiretroviral therapy in people with HIV. Germline loops: CDR1 LGHNA, CDR2 YNFKEQ. Between the trimmed V and J ends, which lost 0 bases and 3 bases, there was a span of 8 bases. The CDR3 is 14 amino acids. The chain recombines TRBV4-2 with TRBJ1-2; no reliable D call. The TCR was taken from a woman aged 45-65 years with HIV. The sample in question was unsorted PBMCs, obtained 3.7 years after starting antiretroviral therapy. The CDR3 DNA is TGTGCCAGCAGCCAAGATCCCGGGGACTATGGCTACACCTTC. It codes for CASSQDPGDYGYTF.